The 25 T cell receptor beta chains reported below all come from one sample, sequenced in a study of blood T cell repertoires in COVID-19. The table came from immunoSEQ multiplex PCR; TCRdb's copy has only in-frame clones and leaves some out. The sample has tens of thousands of clones; roughly four fifths are singletons. Material: peripheral blood. The receptors were gathered from a human donor in a cohort sampled during active COVID-19.

This chain connects TRBV20-1 to TRBJ2-7; no firm D call. CDR1 is DFQATT, CDR2 SNEGSKA, per germline (reference sequence). CDR3 length: 11 amino acids. V was pared by 2 bases and J by 10 bases, with 12 bases between. CDR3: CSARSLDIQYF. As DNA, the CDR3 is TGCAGTGCTAGATCCCTCGACATACAGTACTTC.

The rearrangement joins TRBV18 to TRBJ1-4; 7 nucleotides align to TRBD1. CDR1 and CDR2 from the germline V gene are KGHSH and LQKENI. The CDR3 sequence is 13 residues long. The trim removed 4 bases at V and 8 bases at J, leaving 4 bases unmatched. The CDR3 spells CASSRDSDEKLFF. The CDR3 nucleotides read TGTGCCAGCTCACGGGACAGCGACGAAAAACTGTTTTTT.

This chain connects TRBV12-3 or TRBV12-4 to TRBJ1-1; 7 nucleotides align to TRBD1. CDR3 length: 11 amino acids. V shed 6 bases, J shed 6 bases, and the junction held 1 base outside the gene matches. The CDR3 DNA follows: TGTGCCAGCAGCGGGACAGCTGAAGCTTTCTTT. This codes for CASSGTAEAFF.

This clone appeared a few times. V gene TRBV27 combines with J gene TRBJ1-2, with D possibly matching TRBD1 (5 bases). V gave up 7 bases and J gave up 14 bases, with 23 bases separating them. The CDR3 runs to 13 residues. Germline V CDR1 and CDR2: MNHEY, SMNVEV (reference sequence). CDR3 sequence reads: CASTSGKGTTWTF. The CDR3 nucleotides read TGTGCCAGCACCTCAGGGAAGGGGACTACTTGGACCTTC.

The chain carries TRBV3-1 (or the pseudogene TRBV3-2) and TRBJ2-3; D is unresolved. Germline V gene lookup returns CDR1 LGHDT and CDR2 YNNKEL (reference sequence). Between the trimmed V and J ends, which lost 4 bases and 6 bases, there was a span of 8 bases. The CDR3 runs 12 residues. The CDR3 DNA reads as TGTGCCAGCAGCCGAGTAGAGGATACGCAGTATTTT. It is translated as CASSRVEDTQYF.

Only one count was recorded for this clone. This chain connects TRBV12-3 or TRBV12-4 to TRBJ2-2; no definite D call. The CDR3 covers 11 residues. Between the trimmed V and J ends, which lost 7 bases and 5 bases, there was a span of 5 bases. CDR3 DNA sequence: TGTGCCAGCACCTATACCGGGGAGCTGTTTTTT. This gives the protein CASTYTGELFF.

This sequence joins TRBV25-1 and TRBJ2-7, with D perhaps TRBD2 (7 bases). This CDR3 is 13 amino acids long. The germline V gene has CDR1 MGHDK and CDR2 SYGVNS. V lost 8 bases to trimming and J lost 2 bases, with 13 bases between them. The CDR3 protein is CASGRGGAYEQYF. The CDR3 region has the DNA TGTGCCAGCGGGAGGGGGGGGGCCTACGAGCAGTACTTC.

The CDR3 sequence: CASSVGPSQFTGELFF. The CDR3 DNA reads TGTGCCAGCAGCGTAGGCCCAAGCCAATTCACCGGGGAGCTGTTTTTT. This chain uses TRBV9 with TRBJ2-2; the D is unclear. V lost 0 bases to trimming and J lost 4 bases, with 13 bases between them. The germline V gene encodes CDR1 SGDLS and CDR2 YYNGEE. The CDR3 extends over 16 amino acids.

This chain uses TRBV29-1 with TRBJ1-4; tentative D call: TRBD1 (6 bases). Germline V gene lookup returns CDR1 SQVTM and CDR2 ANQGSEA. CDR3 length: 15 amino acids. The V and J ends lost 3 bases and 4 bases respectively, with 15 bases between them. CDR3 coding DNA: TGCAGCGTTGACCAGGGTGGGGGCTATAATGAAAAACTGTTTTTT. Encoded protein: CSVDQGGGYNEKLFF.

This chain uses TRBV7-2 with TRBJ2-1; 7 bases are a match to TRBD1. V shed 4 bases and J 3 bases; nucleotides not matched to a gene: 6. The CDR3 has 15 residues. CDR1 is SGHTA and CDR2 is FQGNSA in the germline V gene. The CDR3, as DNA: TGTGCCAGCAGCTCCCGGGACAGTCTCTACAATGAGCAGTTCTTC. Protein product: CASSSRDSLYNEQFF.

The count of this clone is one. The genes are TRBV20-1 and TRBJ2-3; 8 bases fit TRBD1. The junction had 8 bases not matched to a gene; V was cut back by 3 bases and J by 3 bases. The germline V gene encodes CDR1 DFQATT and CDR2 SNEGSKA (reference sequence). The CDR3 runs to 15 residues. The CDR3 spells CSASGQGGGTDTQYF. In DNA form, the CDR3 reads TGCAGTGCTAGTGGACAGGGTGGAGGAACAGATACGCAGTATTTT.

The genes are TRBV7-2 and TRBJ2-1; weak D call: TRBD2 (7 bases). With 7 bases removed from V and 8 bases from J, the gap between germline ends came to 15 bases. The CDR3 is 13 residues long. CDR1 is SGHTA and CDR2 is FQGNSA in the germline V gene. In DNA form, the CDR3 reads TGTGCCAGCACCGTAGGGGGGGGGTATGAGCAGTTCTTC. Protein sequence: CASTVGGGYEQFF. The complete variable domain, with remaining parts taken from reference TRBV7-2 and TRBJ2-1, reads GAGVSQSPSNKVTEKGKDVELRCDPISGHTALYWYRQSLGQGLEFLIYFQGNSAPDKSGLPSDRFSAERTGGSVSTLTIQRTQQEDSAVYLCASTVGGGYEQFFGPGTRLTVL.

The gene calls are TRBV27 and TRBJ2-7, with a possible D match to TRBD1 (6 bases). Germline assignment: CDR1 MNHEY and CDR2 SMNVEV (reference sequence). The CDR3 loop spans 14 amino acids. The V gene lost 6 bases and the J gene lost 4 bases, with 16 bases spanning the gap. The CDR3 bases are TGTGCCAGCAGGGGGACATCCCTGAAGTACGAGCAGTACTTC. Protein product: CASRGTSLKYEQYF.

There are a few counts of this clone. The chain links TRBV19 to TRBJ1-5; 8 bases map to TRBD1. Germline V lookup: CDR1 LNHDA, CDR2 SQIVND (reference sequence). After removal of 1 base from V and 3 bases from J, the junction contained 2 bases not matched to a gene. The CDR3 runs 15 residues. Here the CDR3 reads CASSIGTGLNQPQHF. CDR3 in DNA: TGTGCCAGTAGTATAGGGACAGGGCTCAATCAGCCCCAGCATTTT. Full variable domain (outside the CDR3, taken from reference TRBV19 and TRBJ1-5): DGGITQSPKYLFRKEGQNVTLSCEQNLNHDAMYWYRQDPGQGLRLIYYSQIVNDFQKGDIAEGYSVSREKKESFPLTVTSAQKNPTAFYLCASSIGTGLNQPQHFGDGTRLSIL.

This clone came up once. CDR3 in amino acids: CSVGGTRGAGGPDTQYF. The CDR3 DNA reads as TGCAGCGTTGGAGGAACCCGGGGAGCGGGGGGACCAGATACGCAGTATTTT. This chain links TRBV29-1 with TRBJ2-3; 9 bases fit TRBD2. Germline CDR1 SQVTM, CDR2 ANQGSEA. The CDR3 covers 17 residues. V lost 4 bases, J lost 4 bases, and 15 bases stayed unmatched.

The V call is TRBV5-1, the J call TRBJ2-7; 8 nucleotides match TRBD2. V shed 0 bases and J 2 bases; nucleotides not matched to a gene: 4. The CDR3 has 15 residues. The germline gives CDR1 SGHRS, CDR2 YFSETQ. The CDR3 reads CASSLVAGTAYEQYF. Written as DNA, the CDR3 is TGCGCCAGCAGCTTGGTAGCGGGAACAGCCTACGAGCAGTACTTC.

V gene TRBV7-2 combines with J gene TRBJ2-7, with TRBD1 as a possible D gene (6 bases). Germline V gives CDR1 SGHTA, CDR2 FQGNSA. Trimming removed 5 bases at V and 3 bases at J, with 14 bases between. The CDR3 has 14 residues. The CDR3 nucleotides are TGTGCCAGCAGCAAAGACAGGCTACTCTACGAGCAGTACTTC. Its translation is CASSKDRLLYEQYF.

This clone was seen a handful of times. The V call is TRBV6-1, the J call TRBJ2-3, with TRBD2 as a possible D gene (5 bases). CDR1 MNHNS and CDR2 SASEGT come from the germline V gene. Trimming shortened V by 5 bases and J by 2 bases, and 17 bases separated the two germline ends. This CDR3 is 16 amino acids long. CDR3 nucleotide sequence: TGTGCCAGCAGTAAAGTCCGGGAACAATACACAGATACGCAGTATTTT. This sequence encodes CASSKVREQYTDTQYF.

The genes are TRBV2 and TRBJ2-7; D is unclear. The CDR3 sequence is 13 residues long. CDR1 is SNHLY and CDR2 is FYNNEI in the germline V gene. Deletions cut 6 bases from V and 0 bases from J, with 9 bases between. CDR3 DNA sequence: TGTGCCAGCAGGGTGCCCGGCTCCTACGAGCAGTACTTC. Protein product: CASRVPGSYEQYF.

The rearrangement uses TRBV18 and TRBJ1-4; 7 nucleotides match TRBD1. The CDR3 runs to 17 residues. V gave up 3 bases and J gave up 2 bases; unmatched junction bases: 9. Germline CDR1 reads KGHSH; CDR2 reads LQKENI. The CDR3 DNA reads TGTGCCAGCTCACCCCGACAGGGTACCTCCACTAATGAAAAACTGTTTTTT. This codes for CASSPRQGTSTNEKLFF.

The V call is TRBV6-2 or TRBV6-3, the J call TRBJ1-5; no firm D call. Germline V gives CDR1 MNHEY, CDR2 SVGEGT. CDR3 size: 18 residues. Trimming shortened V by 0 bases and J by 2 bases, and 17 bases separated the two germline ends. Here the CDR3 reads CASSYSIQRLGGNQPQHF. As DNA, the CDR3 is TGTGCCAGCAGTTACTCGATTCAGCGGTTGGGAGGCAATCAGCCCCAGCATTTT.

The chain combines TRBV29-1 with TRBJ1-1, with D possibly TRBD1 on 5 matching bases. Deletions cut 6 bases from V and 4 bases from J, with 15 bases between. This CDR3 spans 13 amino acids. In germline, CDR1 is SQVTM, CDR2 ANQGSEA. The CDR3 protein is CSVRGGGGTEAFF. The CDR3 DNA reads as TGCAGCGTGAGGGGCGGCGGGGGCACTGAAGCTTTCTTT. Full variable domain (rest looked up from reference TRBV29-1 and TRBJ1-1): SAVISQKPSRDICQRGTSLTIQCQVDSQVTMMFWYRQQPGQSLTLIATANQGSEATYESGFVIDKFPISRPNLTFSTLTVSNMSPEDSSIYLCSVRGGGGTEAFFGQGTRLTVV.

V and J are TRBV10-2 and TRBJ2-7; 9 bases map to TRBD2. J was trimmed by 2 bases and V by 5 bases; bases with no gene match: 7. This CDR3 is built from 15 residues. Germline lookup yields CDR1 WSHSY and CDR2 SAAADI. Written as DNA, the CDR3 is TGCGCCAGCAGTTCGAGCGGGGGGACCACCTACGAGCAGTACTTC. This encodes CASSSSGGTTYEQYF.

The chain couples TRBV5-1 to TRBJ2-7, with 11 bases matching TRBD2. The CDR3 is 14 residues long. Trimming took 3 bases from V and 2 from J; bases not matched to a gene: 1. Germline CDR1 SGHRS, CDR2 YFSETQ. The CDR3 DNA reads as TGCGCCAGCAGCTCTAGCGGGGGGACCTACGAGCAGTACTTC. Amino acids: CASSSSGGTYEQYF. The full variable domain, with the rest looked up from reference TRBV5-1 and TRBJ2-7, is KAGVTQTPRYLIKTRGQQVTLSCSPISGHRSVSWYQQTPGQGLQFLFEYFSETQRNKGNFPGRFSGRQFSNSRSEMNVSTLELGDSALYLCASSSSGGTYEQYFGPGTRLTVT.

This chain uses TRBV11-2 with TRBJ2-6; TRBD1 might be the D (5 bases). The germline gives CDR1 SGHAT, CDR2 FQNNGV. CDR3 length equals 17 residues. V was cut by 3 bases and J by 0 bases, with 12 bases left in between. The chain's CDR3 is CASSFRVGISGANVLTF. The CDR3 coding sequence is TGTGCCAGCAGCTTCAGGGTAGGGATCTCTGGGGCCAACGTCCTGACTTTC.